Following are 20 T cell receptor beta chains from one sample sequenced in a study of breast tumors, draining lymph nodes, adjacent tissues. In TCRdb, the multiplex PCR reads were re-called with MiXCR into one record per CDR3 protein. The data hold 200,000 or so distinct CDR3 sequences, with approximately 33% observed a single time. The lymph nodes were axillary draining lymph nodes from breast cancer patients. The sequencing sample was made of axillary lymph node tissue. These receptors were obtained from a female donor with breast cancer. Some clones in this sample may be carry-over from other donors' samples.

This clonotype was detected many times. The rearrangement uses TRBV3-1 and TRBJ2-2; the D call may be TRBD1 or TRBD2 (6 bases each). Germline V gene sequence: CDR1 LGHDT, CDR2 YNNKEL (reference sequence). V lost 2 bases, J lost 7 bases, and 14 bases lay in between. CDR3 length: 15 amino acids. The CDR3 sequence is CASSQLFRGGGELFF. CDR3 DNA: TGTGCCAGCAGCCAATTGTTCAGGGGAGGCGGGGAGCTGTTTTTT.

This clonotype was observed at least ten times. The chain employs TRBV20-1 and TRBJ2-1; 11 bases agree with TRBD2. Germline V lookup: CDR1 DFQATT, CDR2 SNEGSKA (reference sequence). The CDR3 contains 14 residues. Germline trimming cut 0 bases from V and 15 bases from J; bases unmatched to any gene: 10. The CDR3 coding sequence is TGCAGTGCTAGAGAACTAGCGGGAGTGGGACCCATGTTCTTC. Its translation: CSARELAGVGPMFF.

In the case of this clonotype: At one end, the junction sequence differs from germline, possibly due to a read error. This chain connects TRBV28 to TRBJ2-7; tentatively, D is TRBD2 (6 bases). This CDR3 spans 13 amino acids. From germline, CDR1 is MDHEN and CDR2 SYDVKM. CDR3 protein: CAISGGSSYEQYF. The CDR3 DNA reads as TGTGCCATCAGTGGGGGGAGCTCCTACGAGCAGTACTTC.

The table lists this clonotype with many counts. Here the CDR3 reads CASSKGLPTQHF. The DNA for the CDR3 is TGTGCCAGCAGTAAGGGACTCCCTACCCAGCATTTT. This chain connects TRBV28 to TRBJ1-5; tentative D call: TRBD1 (5 bases). V shed 5 bases and J shed 11 bases, with 13 bases lying between them. Germline assignment: CDR1 MDHEN and CDR2 SYDVKM. CDR3 length: 12 residues.

This clonotype occurred a few times. The chain recombines TRBV18 with TRBJ2-1, with 9 bases fitting TRBD2. Looked up from germline, CDR1 is KGHSH and CDR2 is LQKENI. The V and J ends lost 3 bases and 3 bases, in that order; junction bases with no gene match: 6. The CDR3 spans 16 residues. The CDR3 DNA is TGTGCCAGCTCACCCGGCGGGAGGGCCCTCTACAATGAGCAGTTCTTC. Its protein is CASSPGGRALYNEQFF. Based on the CDR3 plus reference TRBV18 and TRBJ2-1, the full variable domain is NAGVMQNPRHLVRRRGQEARLRCSPMKGHSHVYWYRQLPEEGLKFMVYLQKENIIDESGMPKERFSAEFPKEGPSILRIQQVVRGDSAAYFCASSPGGRALYNEQFFGPGTRLTVL.

Concerning this clonotype itself: Just one base apart from a much larger clone, this may be a read error. V is TRBV30 and J is TRBJ1-2; D is ambiguous. Between the trimmed V and J ends, which lost 1 base and 2 bases, there was a span of 8 bases. This CDR3 has 13 amino acids. Germline values: CDR1 GTSNPN, CDR2 SVGIG (reference sequence). This chain's CDR3 is CAWSEPANYGYTF. CDR3 nucleotides: TGTGCCTGGAGTGAACCAGCCAACTATGGCTACACCTTC. Variable domain in full (rest from reference TRBV30 and TRBJ1-2): SQTIHQWPATLVQPVGSPLSLECTVEGTSNPNLYWYRQAAGRGLQLLFYSVGIGQISSEVPQNLSASRPQDRQFILSSKKLLLSDSGFYLCAWSEPANYGYTFGSGTRLTVV.

The table lists this clonotype with many counts. The chain links TRBV20-1 to TRBJ2-7; D possibly matches TRBD1 or TRBD2 (6 bases each). The V end lost 3 bases, the J end lost 2 bases, and 17 bases lay between the germline ends. The CDR3 sequence is 15 residues long. Germline values: CDR1 DFQATT, CDR2 SNEGSKA (reference sequence). This chain's CDR3 is CSARSWGAGTYEQYF. The CDR3 DNA sequence: TGCAGTGCTAGGAGTTGGGGGGCAGGGACCTACGAGCAGTACTTC.

This clonotype occurred many times. The chain employs TRBV6-5 and TRBJ2-2, with TRBD2 as a possible D gene (6 bases). Germline CDR1 and CDR2: MNHEY and SVGAGI. Trimming shortened V by 7 bases and J by 1 base, and 16 bases separated the two germline ends. The CDR3 runs to 16 residues. The chain's CDR3 is CASTTGTPVNTGELFF. For the CDR3, the DNA is TGTGCCAGCACCACCGGGACTCCTGTGAACACCGGGGAGCTGTTTTTT.

The V call is TRBV7-8, the J call TRBJ2-5; D remains ambiguous. The CDR3 consists of 15 residues. V was cut by 1 base and J by 5 bases, with 14 bases left in between. The germline V gene encodes CDR1 SGHVS and CDR2 FQNEAQ. In DNA form, the CDR3 reads TGTGCCAGCAGCTTAGAGGTGGGCCTTGGGGAGACCCAGTACTTC. Residues: CASSLEVGLGETQYF. The whole variable domain, filled in from reference TRBV7-8 and TRBJ2-5, reads GAGVSQSPRYKVAKRGQDVALRCDPISGHVSLFWYQQALGQGPEFLTYFQNEAQLDKSGLPSDRFFAERPEGSVSTLKIQRTQQEDSAVYLCASSLEVGLGETQYFGPGTRLLVL.

Regarding this clonotype: The junction departs from germline at one end; a sequencing error may be responsible. V gene TRBV7-9 combines with J gene TRBJ2-6, with 8 bases lining up with TRBD1. The CDR3 contains 12 residues. CDR1 is SEHNR, CDR2 FQNEAQ, per germline (reference sequence). The CDR3 is CASHTGGNVLTF. CDR3 sequence (DNA): TGTGCCAGTCATACAGGGGGCAACGTCCTGACTTTC.

The chain is built from TRBV12-3 or TRBV12-4 and TRBJ1-4; no firm D call. CDR3 length: 14 amino acids. V lost 5 bases and J lost 5, with 12 bases in between. The CDR3 region has the DNA TGTGCCAGCAGTCCCTCTATAGCCAATGAAAAACTGTTTTTT. Protein: CASSPSIANEKLFF.

This clonotype has ten or more counts. This chain connects TRBV5-1 to TRBJ2-7; TRBD2 matches 8 bases. The V gene's germline CDR1 is SGHRS and CDR2 YFSETQ. The length of the CDR3 is 15 residues. After removal of 3 bases from V and 7 bases from J, the junction contained 12 bases not matched to a gene. The CDR3 is CASSSPRAGGGEQYF. The CDR3 nucleotides are TGCGCCAGCAGCTCCCCCCGGGCGGGAGGAGGAGAGCAGTACTTC.

This clonotype came up many times. The gene calls are TRBV6-2 or TRBV6-3 and TRBJ2-7, with D possibly being TRBD2 (7 bases). The ends were cut back, 8 bases at V and 2 bases at J, with 16 bases in the middle. The CDR3 contains 14 residues. Germline loops: CDR1 MNHEY, CDR2 SVGEGT. The CDR3 protein is CASALGGAPYEQYF. In DNA, the CDR3 is TGTGCCAGCGCCTTAGGGGGGGCCCCCTACGAGCAGTACTTC.

This clonotype has at least ten counts. The chain couples TRBV6-1 to TRBJ1-2; D uncertain. The CDR3 loop spans 13 amino acids. V lost 3 bases to trimming and J lost 4 bases, with 9 bases between them. CDR1 and CDR2 from the germline V gene are MNHNS and SASEGT. The CDR3 DNA reads TGTGCCAGCAGTGAGACACCCGGCTATGGCTACACCTTC. Its translation: CASSETPGYGYTF.

In this sample, this clonotype turned up many times. V and J are TRBV11-2 and TRBJ2-3, with 13 bases identical to TRBD2. With V trimmed by 5 bases and J by 3 bases, 11 bases remained unmatched. Germline values: CDR1 SGHAT, CDR2 FQNNGV. CDR3 length: 18 residues. CDR3 bases: TGTGCCAGCAGCCTGACTAGCGGGAGGTCGGCCGAGACAGATACGCAGTATTTT. It encodes CASSLTSGRSAETDTQYF.

This clonotype occurred a few times. A clone one base away is much larger, so this may be a read error. The chain couples TRBV20-1 to TRBJ2-1; D gene uncertain. The CDR3 is 11 amino acids. The germline V gene has CDR1 DFQATT and CDR2 SNEGSKA (reference sequence). The CDR3: CSASNSREQSF. CDR3 in DNA: TGCAGTGCTAGTAATAGCCGTGAGCAGTCCTTC.

This clonotype was recorded at least ten times. The CDR3 loop is CASSEEGIRDTQYF. The CDR3 nucleotides are TGTGCCAGCAGTGAAGAGGGGATTAGAGATACGCAGTATTTT. The V call is TRBV2, the J call TRBJ2-3; the D gene is possibly TRBD1 (5 bases). Trimming removed 1 base from V and 5 bases from J, with 10 bases in between. CDR1 is SNHLY, CDR2 FYNNEI, per germline. The CDR3 has 14 residues.

This clonotype was seen repeatedly, ten times or more. V is TRBV6-6 and J is TRBJ2-3; 8 bases line up with TRBD2. V shed 6 bases and J 0 bases; nucleotides not matched to a gene: 5. Germline values: CDR1 MNHNY, CDR2 SVGAGI (reference sequence). The CDR3 contains 15 residues. The CDR3 nucleotides read TGTGCCAGCAGAAGGGTAGCGGGGAGCACAGATACGCAGTATTTT. It codes for CASRRVAGSTDTQYF.

The chain couples TRBV12-5 to TRBJ1-1; TRBD1 is a possible D gene (5 bases). V gave up 1 base and J gave up 6 bases, with 9 bases separating them. Germline-derived CDR1 and CDR2 are LGHNT and FRNRAP. The CDR3 has 13 residues. CDR3 sequence: CASGLGGDPEAFF. DNA of the CDR3: TGTGCTAGTGGTTTGGGAGGGGACCCTGAAGCTTTCTTT.

V usage is TRBV6-5 and J usage is TRBJ2-7; TRBD2 matches 11 bases. This CDR3 is 14 amino acids long. Looked up from germline, CDR1 is MNHEY and CDR2 is SVGAGI. The V segment lost 8 bases and the J segment 5 bases; nucleotides outside the gene matches: 8. The CDR3 bases are TGTGCCAGCCGACTAGCGGGGATCCCCCACGAGCAGTACTTC. This gives the protein CASRLAGIPHEQYF.